This TCR beta chain derives from a study of blood T cell repertoires in COVID-19. This CDR3 is built from 15 residues. Germline CDR1 reads LGHDT; CDR2 reads YNNKEL (reference sequence). Trimming stripped 4 bases from V and 0 bases from J, with 9 bases between. Assay used: immunoSEQ multiplex PCR; TCRdb lists only in-frame clones, some missing. The sample consists of some 59,000 clones, 90% of them appearing once. This TCR derives from a man aged 45 to 65 with acute or convalescent COVID-19. This chain joins TRBV3-1 (or the pseudogene TRBV3-2) and TRBJ1-4; D gene ambiguous. Sequencing used peripheral blood. The CDR3 bases are TGTGCCAGCAGCCTCCGGTATGCAACTAATGAAAAACTGTTTTTT. Its protein is CASSLRYATNEKLFF.